The 26 T cell receptor beta chains in this list originate from one sample, sequenced in a study of CD8 T cells in ankylosing spondylitis. TCRdb re-called the 5' RACE reads through MiXCR, storing one row per CDR3 protein. This table holds about 200,000 distinct CDR3 sequences, 9.5% to 15% found once. Sequencing was done on a sample of blood, either unsorted or a sorted T cell fraction (not recorded which). These receptors came from a male donor with ankylosing spondylitis or in good health (not recorded which).

The chain combines TRBV6-5 with TRBJ2-1; D call uncertain. V dropped 8 bases and J dropped 5 bases, with 7 bases sitting between them. There are 11 residues in the CDR3. CDR1 is MNHEY and CDR2 is SVGAGI in the germline V gene. The CDR3 reads CASAMNNEQFF. CDR3 in DNA: TGTGCCAGCGCGATGAACAATGAGCAGTTCTTC.

This clonotype was observed at least ten times. This chain joins TRBV9 and TRBJ2-3, with D possibly TRBD1 on 5 matching bases. The CDR3 is 13 amino acids. Germline V gene data show CDR1 as SGDLS and CDR2 as YYNGEE. V lost 0 bases and J 3 bases, leaving 5 bases between the germline ends. The CDR3 region has the DNA TGTGCCAGCAGCGTAGAGGGGACAGATACGCAGTATTTT. Its translation: CASSVEGTDTQYF.

The chain couples TRBV11-2 to TRBJ1-2, with unresolved D. Germline V gene sequence: CDR1 SGHAT, CDR2 FQNNGV. Deletions cut 3 bases from V and 0 bases from J, with 17 bases between. The CDR3 is made up of 17 amino acids. DNA of the CDR3: TGTGCCAGCAGCTTCCTACTGAATCCAACCTCTAACTATGGCTACACCTTC. Its protein is CASSFLLNPTSNYGYTF.

The chain combines TRBV29-1 with TRBJ1-2; no clear D gene. V was pared by 0 bases and J by 2 bases, with 4 bases between. This CDR3 comprises 12 residues. Germline lookup yields CDR1 SQVTM and CDR2 ANQGSEA. The CDR3 region is CSVEDKNYGYTF. The CDR3, as DNA: TGCAGCGTTGAAGACAAGAACTATGGCTACACCTTC.

This clonotype came up many times. V usage is TRBV4-1 and J usage is TRBJ1-2; D is uncertain. Trimming cost V 1 base and J 4 bases, with 4 bases left between them. The V gene's germline CDR1 is MGHRA and CDR2 YSYEKL. The CDR3 length is 12 residues. The CDR3, as DNA: TGCGCCAGCAGCCAAGGGGCCTATGGCTACACCTTC. Protein: CASSQGAYGYTF.

This clonotype was found a few times. The chain uses TRBV9 and TRBJ1-1; 11 nucleotides align to TRBD1. Germline V CDR1 and CDR2: SGDLS, YYNGEE. V gave up 1 base and J gave up 4 bases; unmatched junction bases: 3. CDR3 size: 15 residues. CDR3 region: CASSVYGTGGTEAFF. CDR3 DNA sequence: TGTGCCAGCAGCGTATATGGGACAGGGGGCACTGAAGCTTTCTTT.

Remarks on this clonotype: This may come from a read error, since a much larger clone is one base off. V is TRBV27 and J is TRBJ1-1; D is perhaps TRBD1 (5 bases). Germline V lookup: CDR1 MNHEY, CDR2 SMNVEV (reference sequence). This CDR3 comprises 14 residues. The CDR3 protein is CASSLTAVNAEAFF. CDR3 bases: TGTGCCAGCAGTTTGACAGCCGTGAACGCTGAAGCTTTCTTT.

A few counts support this clonotype. The rearrangement uses TRBV14 and TRBJ2-7, with 7 nucleotides matching TRBD2. V lost 1 base, J lost 6 bases, and 3 bases stayed unmatched. CDR3 length: 13 residues. Germline assignment: CDR1 SGHDN and CDR2 FVKESK. For the CDR3, the DNA is TGTGCCAGCAGCCAAGGGGGGGGAAGCGAGCAGTACTTC. Its protein product is CASSQGGGSEQYF.

This clonotype was observed a few times. The V and J genes are TRBV27 and TRBJ1-5; D not resolved. V was pared by 6 bases and J by 6 bases, with 12 bases between. The germline V gene has CDR1 MNHEY and CDR2 SMNVEV (reference sequence). This CDR3 comprises 13 residues. CDR3 coding DNA: TGTGCCAGCAGCAAGGGTGTTGGTCAGCCCCAGCATTTT. It codes for CASSKGVGQPQHF.

A note on this clonotype: This may arise from a read error, as a much more abundant clone is one base away. V gene TRBV6-4 combines with J gene TRBJ2-1; TRBD2 might be the D (6 bases). The CDR3 is 14 residues long. V lost 1 base and J 2 bases, leaving 6 bases between the germline ends. Germline V gene lookup returns CDR1 MRHNA and CDR2 SNTAGT. CDR3 loop: CASSDWGAYNEQFF. The CDR3 DNA sequence: TGTGCCAGCAGTGACTGGGGGGCCTACAATGAGCAGTTCTTC.

This clonotype has a handful of counts. V is TRBV29-1 and J is TRBJ2-2; D ambiguous. This CDR3 has 13 residues. Germline V gene data show CDR1 as SQVTM and CDR2 as ANQGSEA. Between the trimmed V and J ends, which lost 3 bases and 0 bases, there was a span of 5 bases. CDR3 loop: CSVEGPNTGELFF. The CDR3 coding sequence is TGCAGCGTTGAGGGCCCGAACACCGGGGAGCTGTTTTTT.

The chain recombines TRBV6-2 or TRBV6-3 with TRBJ1-1; D may be TRBD1 (6 bases). Trimming left V 2 bases short and J 0 bases short, with 7 bases between. The germline gives CDR1 MNHEY, CDR2 SVGEGT. There are 14 residues in the CDR3. The CDR3, as DNA: TGTGCCAGCAGTTACCAGGGGTTGAACACTGAAGCTTTCTTT. It is translated as CASSYQGLNTEAFF.

V gene TRBV2 combines with J gene TRBJ1-1; D call uncertain. Trimming left V 9 bases short and J 2 bases short, with 10 bases between. This CDR3 spans 12 amino acids. CDR1 SNHLY and CDR2 FYNNEI come from the germline V gene. CDR3 coding DNA: TGTGCCAGTTCTAACGGAAACACTGAAGCTTTCTTT. Translated, it gives CASSNGNTEAFF.

There are a few counts of this clonotype. CDR3 DNA: TGTGCCAGCAAACGACAGAATTCGGGGGATGAGCAGTTCTTC. Residues: CASKRQNSGDEQFF. The chain links TRBV2 to TRBJ2-1; TRBD2 is a possible D gene (6 bases). The germline V gene has CDR1 SNHLY and CDR2 FYNNEI. V was trimmed by 7 bases and J by 8 bases, leaving 18 bases between them. CDR3 length: 14 residues.

The CDR3 loop reads CASSLGVGQTDTQYF. The CDR3 DNA follows: TGTGCCAGCAGCTTAGGTGTGGGACAAACAGATACGCAGTATTTT. This sequence joins TRBV7-6 and TRBJ2-3, with D maybe TRBD1 (6 bases). V lost 1 base, J lost 3 bases, and 11 bases lay in between. The CDR3 runs 15 residues. The germline gives CDR1 SGHVS, CDR2 FNYEAQ.

The chain combines TRBV20-1 with TRBJ2-2; tentative D call: TRBD1 (5 bases). This CDR3 has 15 amino acids. Between the trimmed V and J ends, which lost 0 bases and 3 bases, there was a span of 11 bases. Germline V gives CDR1 DFQATT, CDR2 SNEGSKA (reference sequence). CDR3 in DNA: TGCAGTGCTAGAGATACCAGGGTCGACACCGGGGAGCTGTTTTTT. Protein product: CSARDTRVDTGELFF.

The CDR3 DNA is TGTGCCAGCAGCCCACCGGGACAGGTTAACTATGGCTACACCTTC. It codes for CASSPPGQVNYGYTF. The V call is TRBV11-3, the J call TRBJ1-2, with 8 bases aligning to TRBD1. V was pared by 5 bases and J by 1 base, with 6 bases of the junction left unmatched. CDR3 size: 15 residues. CDR1 and CDR2 (germline): SGHNT, YENEEA.

This clonotype was picked up a small number of times. The chain joins TRBV29-1 to TRBJ2-3; no reliable D call. The germline V gene encodes CDR1 SQVTM and CDR2 ANQGSEA. Trimming pared 8 bases from V and 0 bases from J, leaving 21 bases between. The CDR3 is made up of 16 amino acids. For the CDR3, the DNA is TGCAGCCCTCTAAGATCAGGTTCATCTAGCACAGATACGCAGTATTTT. Amino acids: CSPLRSGSSSTDTQYF.

A few counts support this clonotype. The chain uses TRBV20-1 and TRBJ2-5; 11 bases are a match to TRBD2. This CDR3 contains 18 residues. In germline, CDR1 is DFQATT, CDR2 SNEGSKA (reference sequence). With 0 bases clipped from V and 5 bases from J, the junction kept 14 bases outside the gene matches. CDR3 region: CSARDQGLAGSLLETQYF. DNA for the CDR3: TGCAGTGCTAGAGATCAAGGACTAGCGGGCTCTCTACTCGAGACCCAGTACTTC.

The rearrangement links TRBV7-7 to TRBJ1-4; D is possibly TRBD1 (6 bases). The CDR3 contains 15 residues. Germline V gives CDR1 SSHAT, CDR2 FNYEAQ (reference sequence). The ends were cut back, 6 bases at V and 2 bases at J, with 13 bases in the middle. The DNA for the CDR3 is TGTGCCAGCAGACCAGGGGAGAAGACTAATGAAAAACTGTTTTTT. It yields the protein CASRPGEKTNEKLFF.

The table lists this clonotype with many counts. V and J are TRBV12-3 or TRBV12-4 and TRBJ2-5; TRBD2 matches 7 bases. This CDR3 is built from 15 residues. V was pared by 5 bases and J by 4 bases, with 10 bases of the junction left unmatched. CDR3 sequence reads: CASSETSSPGETQYF. CDR3 DNA sequence: TGTGCCAGCAGTGAGACTAGCAGCCCCGGAGAGACCCAGTACTTC.

The chain employs TRBV5-8 and TRBJ2-1; the D gene is possibly TRBD2 (5 bases). Per the germline V gene, CDR1 is SGHTS and CDR2 is YDEGEE. The length of the CDR3 is 16 residues. Trimming removed 4 bases at V and 0 bases at J, with 14 bases between. In nucleotides, the CDR3 is TGTGCCAGCAGCGCGGAGGTGAGCGGCTCCTACAATGAGCAGTTCTTC. This sequence encodes CASSAEVSGSYNEQFF. Filled out from reference TRBV5-8 and TRBJ2-1, the complete variable domain reads EAGVTQSPTHLIKTRGQQATLRCSPISGHTSVYWYQQALGLGLQFLLWYDEGEERNRGNFPPRFSGRQFPNYSSELNVNALELEDSALYLCASSAEVSGSYNEQFFGPGTRLTVL.

The chain is built from TRBV30 and TRBJ2-3, with 11 bases matching TRBD1. CDR1 and CDR2 from the germline V gene are GTSNPN and SVGIG (reference sequence). J gave up 5 bases and V 8 bases, and 6 bases lay outside the gene matches. This CDR3 region has 13 residues. The CDR3 spells CAGDRGAGDTQYF. CDR3 DNA: TGTGCCGGGGACAGGGGGGCGGGAGATACGCAGTATTTT. Based on the CDR3 plus reference TRBV30 and TRBJ2-3, the full variable domain is SQTIHQWPATLVQPVGSPLSLECTVEGTSNPNLYWYRQAAGRGLQLLFYSVGIGQISSEVPQNLSASRPQDRQFILSSKKLLLSDSGFYLCAGDRGAGDTQYFGPGTRLTVL.

This clonotype was detected ten times or more. The chain recombines TRBV10-3 with TRBJ2-3, with D possibly being TRBD1 or TRBD2 (5 bases each). Germline loops: CDR1 ENHRY, CDR2 SYGVKD. The CDR3 sequence is 15 residues long. With 3 bases removed from V and 4 bases from J, the gap between germline ends came to 14 bases. The CDR3 here is CAISDYGTYADTQYF. DNA of the CDR3: TGTGCCATCAGTGACTACGGGACGTACGCAGATACGCAGTATTTT.

V gene TRBV5-1 combines with J gene TRBJ2-1; D not certain. V lost 1 base and J lost 2, with 13 bases in between. This CDR3 region has 16 residues. The germline V gene encodes CDR1 SGHRS and CDR2 YFSETQ. This CDR3 reads CASSLNPDAAYNEQFF. DNA for the CDR3: TGCGCCAGCAGCTTGAACCCCGATGCAGCCTACAATGAGCAGTTCTTC.

This clonotype was found a few times. V gene TRBV27 combines with J gene TRBJ2-1, with TRBD2 as a possible D gene (7 bases). The V end was cut by 5 bases, the J end by 0 bases, with 17 bases between. Germline values: CDR1 MNHEY, CDR2 SMNVEV (reference sequence). CDR3 length: 17 residues. CDR3 amino acids: CASSKGSGTSSYNEQFF. The CDR3 DNA reads TGTGCCAGCAGTAAGGGGAGCGGGACAAGCTCCTACAATGAGCAGTTCTTC.